This is a list of T cell receptor beta chains from one sample in a study of T-cell memory formation after mild COVID-19. MiXCR, run by TCRdb on the 5' RACE reads, gives a single entry per CDR3 protein. The table lists 150,000 to 200,000 distinct CDR3 sequences, around 10% of them singletons, with less than 4% in the top ten. The sample comprised PBMCs or a T cell subset sorted from them (not recorded which). The receptor set was obtained from a man younger than 35 who had mild COVID-19 (a few samples of this study predate the infection). Cell type and time point are not known. Both conserved end residues are part of each CDR3.

V gene	J gene	CDR3 protein
TRBV12-3/TRBV12-4	TRBJ1-6	CASSPSRTTSPLHF
TRBV5-1	TRBJ2-1	CASSAGIGAGNEQFF
TRBV5-6	TRBJ1-2	CASTGLRGYTF
TRBV12-3/TRBV12-4	TRBJ1-5	CASSAQGSANQPQHF
TRBV7-8	TRBJ2-3	CASSWRGVTDTQYF
TRBV5-1	TRBJ2-7	CASSLVREAYEQYF
TRBV7-2	TRBJ1-2	CASSTDRIYGYTF
TRBV5-1	TRBJ2-1	CASSPDPAGGLYEQFF
TRBV24-1	TRBJ2-1	CATSDLQARGQFF
TRBV28	TRBJ1-2	CASSPRDRADHGYTF
TRBV7-9	TRBJ2-7	CASSIPGRPIYEQYF
TRBV12-3/TRBV12-4	TRBJ2-1	CASRTDRGRREQFF
TRBV28	TRBJ2-1	CASTFLSRVEQFF
TRBV2	TRBJ2-3	CASRTTLAGGTRTDTQYF
TRBV6-5	TRBJ2-1	CASSSQVVHEQFF
TRBV7-2	TRBJ2-5	CASSSLERETQYF
TRBV18	TRBJ2-5	CASSQFMAGSQETQYF
TRBV5-1	TRBJ2-3	CASSLIRSTDTQYF
TRBV2	TRBJ2-2	CASSEGLAGANTGELFF
TRBV4-3	TRBJ1-2	CASSPRQGVYGYTF
TRBV6-5	TRBJ2-7	CASTPPGSYEQYF
TRBV2	TRBJ2-5	CASCHDQETQYF
TRBV3-2	TRBJ2-7	CASSSKSGTRAYEQYF
TRBV5-1	TRBJ2-3	CAISYGLADGPDTQYF
TRBV27	TRBJ2-1	CASSRNYEQFF
TRBV12-3/TRBV12-4	TRBJ1-2	CASSQTGGRGYTF
TRBV7-2	TRBJ2-5	CASSLRETWYQETQYF
TRBV25-1	TRBJ2-5	CATGRTGDGRGRETQYF
TRBV12-5	TRBJ2-3	CASGSKSTDTQYF
TRBV7-9	TRBJ1-1	CASSLAGAVEAFF
TRBV5-1	TRBJ2-5	CASSLFLGVQETQYF
TRBV24-1	TRBJ2-2	CATSEQGVTGELFF
TRBV5-1	TRBJ2-5	CASSLIAGVETQYF
TRBV20-1	TRBJ2-5	CSAIERETQYF
TRBV2	TRBJ2-5	CASSDVGTSQETQYF
TRBV2	TRBJ2-3	CASSDLAGGDTQYF
TRBV12-3/TRBV12-4	TRBJ1-4	CASSSQVLSTNEKLFF
TRBV12-5	TRBJ2-7	CASGSWRGFRYEQYF
TRBV19	TRBJ2-5	CASSISGGMETQYF
TRBV7-2	TRBJ2-1	CASSLAALTASYNEQFF
TRBV9	TRBJ2-5	CASSPLGETQYF
TRBV7-3	TRBJ2-5	CASSLQPGPQDAQYF
TRBV4-1	TRBJ1-1	CASSQRTGVGTEAFF
TRBV2	TRBJ2-2	CAIRRYRPNTGELFF
TRBV10-3	TRBJ1-2	CAISPTGIMSLNYGYTF
TRBV10-3	TRBJ2-3	CAISARTSGTDTQYF
TRBV2	TRBJ2-4	CASQRPGQGDIQYF